This T cell receptor (beta chain) was identified during a study of beta chain features in type 1 diabetes. Study summary: Patient and healthy donor groups were alike in age, gender and cell yields.

All of the isolated RNA was reverse transcribed, so expressed TCRB transcripts were sequenced. Naive, central memory and regulatory T cell samples yielded roughly 3.6 million reads on average. The method was immunoSEQ multiplex PCR; TCRdb's version includes in-frame clones alone and lacks a portion of them. Altogether about 710,000 clones are present, over 12% being singletons, with the ten largest covering around 0.04%. V was cut by 1 base and J by 0 bases, with 13 bases left in between. The CDR3 spans 15 residues. In germline, CDR1 is GTSNPN, CDR2 SVGIG (reference sequence). Findings and limits, study-wide: Cells expressing TCR highly could be over-represented by cDNA sequencing. Lower insertion and higher deletion counts appeared at VDJ junctions in type 1 diabetes patients. Within each of all four CD4+ subsets, Type 1 diabetes patients had TCRB CDR3s that were moderately but significantly shorter.

To note about this clone: Its antigen is still unknown.

V is TRBV30 and J is TRBJ2-7; D is perhaps TRBD1 (5 bases). The TCR originated in a man younger than 35 with type 1 diabetes. The material sequenced was naive CD4+ T cells from blood. In nucleotides, the CDR3 is TGTGCCTGGAGTGCAGGACACTTGGGCTCCTACGAGCAGTACTTC. This encodes CAWSAGHLGSYEQYF. The whole variable domain, filled in from reference TRBV30 and TRBJ2-7, reads SQTIHQWPATLVQPVGSPLSLECTVEGTSNPNLYWYRQAAGRGLQLLFYSVGIGQISSEVPQNLSASRPQDRQFILSSKKLLLSDSGFYLCAWSAGHLGSYEQYFGPGTRLTVT.